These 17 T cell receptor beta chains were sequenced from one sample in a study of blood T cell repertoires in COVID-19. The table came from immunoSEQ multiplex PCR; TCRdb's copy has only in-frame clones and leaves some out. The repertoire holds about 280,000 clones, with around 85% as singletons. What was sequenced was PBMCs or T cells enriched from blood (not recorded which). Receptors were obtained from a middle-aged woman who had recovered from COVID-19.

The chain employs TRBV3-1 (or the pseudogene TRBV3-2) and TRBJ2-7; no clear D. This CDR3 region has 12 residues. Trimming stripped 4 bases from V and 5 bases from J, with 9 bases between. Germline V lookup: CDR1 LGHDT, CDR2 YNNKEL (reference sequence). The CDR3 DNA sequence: TGTGCCAGCAGCCGCGTAGTCCACGAGCAGTACTTC. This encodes CASSRVVHEQYF.

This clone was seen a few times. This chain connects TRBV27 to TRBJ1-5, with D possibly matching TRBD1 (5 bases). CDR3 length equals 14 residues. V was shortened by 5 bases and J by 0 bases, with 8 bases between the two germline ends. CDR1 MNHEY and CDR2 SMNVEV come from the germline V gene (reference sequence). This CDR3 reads CASSRQYSNQPQHF. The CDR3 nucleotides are TGTGCCAGCAGTCGACAGTATAGCAATCAGCCCCAGCATTTT.

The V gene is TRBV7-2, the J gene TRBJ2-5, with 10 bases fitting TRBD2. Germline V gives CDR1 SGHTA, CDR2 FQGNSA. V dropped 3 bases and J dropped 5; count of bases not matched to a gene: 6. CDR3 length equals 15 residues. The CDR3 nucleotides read TGTGCCAGCAGCTTCCTAGCGGGAGTACGGGAGACCCAGTACTTC. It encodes CASSFLAGVRETQYF.

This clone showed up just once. In DNA, the CDR3 is TGTGCCAGCTCACCGACCAGGGACAGCCGGCAAGAGACCCAGTACTTC. It translates to CASSPTRDSRQETQYF. V usage is TRBV18 and J usage is TRBJ2-5; 7 bases match TRBD1. This CDR3 contains 16 residues. CDR1 is KGHSH and CDR2 is LQKENI in the germline V gene. Trimming removed 3 bases from V and 2 bases from J; junction bases left unmatched: 9.

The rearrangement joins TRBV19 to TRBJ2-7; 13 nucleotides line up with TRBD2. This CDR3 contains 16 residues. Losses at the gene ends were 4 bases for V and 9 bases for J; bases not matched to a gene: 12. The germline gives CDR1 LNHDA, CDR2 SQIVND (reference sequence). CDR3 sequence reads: CASSTRGTSGEGRQYF. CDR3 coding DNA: TGTGCCAGTAGTACAAGAGGGACTAGCGGGGAAGGCCGGCAGTACTTC.

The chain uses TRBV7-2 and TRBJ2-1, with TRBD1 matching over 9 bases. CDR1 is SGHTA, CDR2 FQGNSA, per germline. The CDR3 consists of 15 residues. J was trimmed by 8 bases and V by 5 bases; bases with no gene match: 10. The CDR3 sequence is CASSPTGGAVDEQFF. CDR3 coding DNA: TGTGCCAGCAGCCCTACAGGGGGCGCGGTAGATGAGCAGTTCTTC.

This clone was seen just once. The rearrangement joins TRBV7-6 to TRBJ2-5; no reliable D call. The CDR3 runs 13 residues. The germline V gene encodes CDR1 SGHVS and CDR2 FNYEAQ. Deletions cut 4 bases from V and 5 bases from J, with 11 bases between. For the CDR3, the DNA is TGTGCCAGCAGCTCCGCCCTATGGGAGACCCAGTACTTC. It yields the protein CASSSALWETQYF. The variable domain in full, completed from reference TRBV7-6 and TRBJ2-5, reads GAGVSQSPRYKVTKRGQDVALRCDPISGHVSLYWYRQALGQGPEFLTYFNYEAQQDKSGLPNDRFSAERPEGSISTLTIQRTEQRDSAMYRCASSSALWETQYFGPGTRLLVL.

The CDR3 region is CAWSVTSRGTEAFF. CDR3 coding DNA: TGTGCCTGGAGTGTAACATCACGGGGCACTGAAGCTTTCTTT. J is TRBJ1-1 and V is TRBV30, with D unclear. Germline V gene data show CDR1 as GTSNPN and CDR2 as SVGIG (reference sequence). The germline V and J ends were trimmed by 0 bases and 4 bases, with 12 bases remaining between them. There are 14 residues in the CDR3.

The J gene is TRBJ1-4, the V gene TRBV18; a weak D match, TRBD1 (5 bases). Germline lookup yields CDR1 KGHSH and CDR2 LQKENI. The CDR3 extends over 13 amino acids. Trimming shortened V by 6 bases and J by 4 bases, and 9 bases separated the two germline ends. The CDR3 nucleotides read TGTGCCAGCTCGGCGGGGCATAATGAAAAACTGTTTTTT. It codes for CASSAGHNEKLFF.

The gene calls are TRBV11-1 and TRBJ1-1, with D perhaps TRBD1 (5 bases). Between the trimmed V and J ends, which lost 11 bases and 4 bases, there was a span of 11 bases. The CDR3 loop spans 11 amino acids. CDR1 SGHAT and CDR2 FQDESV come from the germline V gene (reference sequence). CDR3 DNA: TGTGCCTCAGGGATGAGCACTGAAGCTTTCTTT. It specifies CASGMSTEAFF. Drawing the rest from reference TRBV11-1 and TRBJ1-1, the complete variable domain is EAEVAQSPRYKITEKSQAVAFWCDPISGHATLYWYRQILGQGPELLVQFQDESVVDDSQLPKDRFSAERLKGVDSTLKIQPAELGDSAMYLCASGMSTEAFFGQGTRLTVV.

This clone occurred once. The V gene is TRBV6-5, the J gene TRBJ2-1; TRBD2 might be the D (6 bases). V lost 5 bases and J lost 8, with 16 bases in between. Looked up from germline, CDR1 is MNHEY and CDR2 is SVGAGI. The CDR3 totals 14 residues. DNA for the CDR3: TGTGCCAGCAGTCACCCAGGAGGGAGTTATGAGCAGTTCTTC. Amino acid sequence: CASSHPGGSYEQFF.

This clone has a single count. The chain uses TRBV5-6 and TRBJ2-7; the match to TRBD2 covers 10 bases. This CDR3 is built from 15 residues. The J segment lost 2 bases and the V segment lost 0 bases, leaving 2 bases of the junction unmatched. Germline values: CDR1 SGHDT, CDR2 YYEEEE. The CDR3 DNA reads TGTGCCAGCAGCTTGGCCGGACTAGCGGCCTACGAGCAGTACTTC. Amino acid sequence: CASSLAGLAAYEQYF. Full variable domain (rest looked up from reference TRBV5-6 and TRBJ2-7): DAGVTQSPTHLIKTRGQQVTLRCSPKSGHDTVSWYQQALGQGPQFIFQYYEEEERQRGNFPDRFSGHQFPNYSSELNVNALLLGDSALYLCASSLAGLAAYEQYFGPGTRLTVT.

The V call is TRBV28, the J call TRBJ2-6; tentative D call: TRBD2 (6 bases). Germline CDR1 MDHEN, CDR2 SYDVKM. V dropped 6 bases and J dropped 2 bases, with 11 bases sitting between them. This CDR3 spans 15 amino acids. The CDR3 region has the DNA TGTGCCAGCAGGCCGGGACTGGCTGGGGCCAACGTCCTGACTTTC. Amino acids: CASRPGLAGANVLTF.

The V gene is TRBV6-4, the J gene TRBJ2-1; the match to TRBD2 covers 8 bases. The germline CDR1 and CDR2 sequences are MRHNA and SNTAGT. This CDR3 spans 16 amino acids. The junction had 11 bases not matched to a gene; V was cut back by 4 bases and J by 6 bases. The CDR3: CASSAQPGLGTNEQFF. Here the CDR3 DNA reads TGTGCCAGCAGTGCCCAACCGGGACTAGGGACCAATGAGCAGTTCTTC.

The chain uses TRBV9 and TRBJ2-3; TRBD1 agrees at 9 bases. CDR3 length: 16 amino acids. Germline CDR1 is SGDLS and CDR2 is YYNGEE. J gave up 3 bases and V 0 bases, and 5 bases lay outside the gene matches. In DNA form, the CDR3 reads TGTGCCAGCAGCGTAGATGGACAGGGGAGTACAGATACGCAGTATTTT. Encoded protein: CASSVDGQGSTDTQYF.

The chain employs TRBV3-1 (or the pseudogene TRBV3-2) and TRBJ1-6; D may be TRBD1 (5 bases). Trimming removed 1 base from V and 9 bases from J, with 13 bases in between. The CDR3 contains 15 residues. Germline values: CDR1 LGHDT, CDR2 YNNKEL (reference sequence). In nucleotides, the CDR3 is TGTGCCAGCAGCCAAGGGTCGGGGGGTATTTCACCCCTCCACTTT. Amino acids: CASSQGSGGISPLHF.

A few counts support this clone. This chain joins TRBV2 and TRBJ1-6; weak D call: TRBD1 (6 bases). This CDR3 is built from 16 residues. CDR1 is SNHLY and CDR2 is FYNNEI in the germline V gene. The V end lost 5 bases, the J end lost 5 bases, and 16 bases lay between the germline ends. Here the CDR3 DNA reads TGTGCCAGCAGTCCTACAGGGCACGGGGATAATTCACCCCTCCACTTT. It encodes CASSPTGHGDNSPLHF.